Listed here are 27 T cell receptor beta chains from one sample, sequenced in a study of metastatic and nonmetastatic thyroid tumors. Using MiXCR, TCRdb re-called clones from the PCR reads. The repertoire holds roughly 93,000 clones, with roughly 12% as singletons. Thyroid surgery took place with no prior treatment in any patient. The sample taken for sequencing was blood. The origin of the receptors is a female donor with papillary thyroid cancer or a benign thyroid nodule (not recorded which). Some clones in this sample may be carry-over from other donors' samples.

About this clone: A much larger clone differs by one base, so this may be a read error. V usage is TRBV29-1 and J usage is TRBJ2-7, with TRBD1 identical over 9 bases. CDR1 is SQVTM, CDR2 ANQGSEA, per germline. The CDR3 covers 16 residues. The CDR3 DNA follows: TGCAGCATTGAAGATCACGACAGGGGGGACCCCTACGAGCAGTACTTC. Its translation is CSIEDHDRGDPYEQYF.

This clone was detected ten times or more. This sequence joins TRBV3-1 and TRBJ1-2; 9 bases are a match to TRBD1. J lost 2 bases, V lost 4 bases, and 2 bases had no gene match. Germline loops: CDR1 LGHDT, CDR2 YNNKEL (reference sequence). The CDR3 extends over 14 amino acids. The CDR3 DNA reads TGTGCCAGCAGCCGCGGACAGGGGAACTATGGCTACACCTTC. It encodes CASSRGQGNYGYTF. Filled out from reference TRBV3-1 and TRBJ1-2, the complete variable domain reads DTAVSQTPKYLVTQMGNDKSIKCEQNLGHDTMYWYKQDSKKFLKIMFSYNNKELIINETVPNRFSPKSPDKAHLNLHINSLELGDSAVYFCASSRGQGNYGYTFGSGTRLTVV.

This clone was seen repeatedly, ten times or more. This chain uses TRBV19 with TRBJ2-2; D perhaps matches TRBD1 (5 bases). The ends were cut back, 7 bases at V and 3 bases at J, with 15 bases in the middle. CDR1 is LNHDA, CDR2 SQIVND, per germline (reference sequence). This CDR3 comprises 15 residues. CDR3 sequence (DNA): TGTGCCAGTAAGCTCGTGGACATAGACACCGGGGAGCTGTTTTTT. Residues: CASKLVDIDTGELFF.

This clone occurred many times. The chain has TRBV11-2 and TRBJ1-3; TRBD1 is a possible D gene (5 bases). The germline V gene has CDR1 SGHAT and CDR2 FQNNGV. V lost 0 bases to trimming and J lost 0 bases, with 12 bases between them. This CDR3 is 17 amino acids long. DNA of the CDR3: TGTGCCAGCAGCTTAGATCGGGGCAGGAACTCTGGAAACACCATATATTTT. This translates into CASSLDRGRNSGNTIYF.

The chain is built from TRBV7-2 and TRBJ1-1; D not resolved. The V gene lost 7 bases and the J gene lost 5 bases, with 14 bases spanning the gap. Looked up from germline, CDR1 is SGHTA and CDR2 is FQGNSA. There are 13 residues in the CDR3. CDR3 bases: TGTGCCAGCACCTTGGGTGTAGCGACTGAAGCTTTCTTT. Encoded protein: CASTLGVATEAFF. The entire variable domain, with the rest obtained from reference TRBV7-2 and TRBJ1-1, is as follows: GAGVSQSPSNKVTEKGKDVELRCDPISGHTALYWYRQSLGQGLEFLIYFQGNSAPDKSGLPSDRFSAERTGGSVSTLTIQRTQQEDSAVYLCASTLGVATEAFFGQGTRLTVV.

This clone was observed at least ten times. V and J are TRBV20-1 and TRBJ2-5; 11 bases fit TRBD2. The J segment lost 2 bases and the V segment lost 4 bases, leaving 6 bases of the junction unmatched. CDR3 size: 15 residues. Germline V gene data show CDR1 as DFQATT and CDR2 as SNEGSKA (reference sequence). CDR3 region: CSATRLAGRQETQYF. The DNA of the CDR3 is TGCAGTGCTACCAGACTAGCGGGGAGGCAAGAGACCCAGTACTTC.

This clone has at least ten counts. The chain has TRBV27 and TRBJ2-3; D is ambiguous. Per germline, CDR1 MNHEY and CDR2 SMNVEV (reference sequence). The CDR3 is 13 residues long. V lost 3 bases to trimming and J lost 3 bases, with 7 bases between them. Here the CDR3 reads CASSFTLTDTQYF. Written as DNA, the CDR3 is TGTGCCAGCAGTTTTACTCTTACAGATACGCAGTATTTT.

Ten or more counts support this clone. The gene calls are TRBV6-5 and TRBJ1-5, with D unresolved. The CDR3 totals 13 residues. Germline V lookup: CDR1 MNHEY, CDR2 SVGAGI. The V end lost 2 bases, the J end lost 7 bases, and 9 bases lay between the germline ends. CDR3 in DNA: TGTGCCAGCAGTTACGGATCACAGCAGCCCCAGCATTTT. Encoded protein: CASSYGSQQPQHF.

This clone was found many times. This sequence joins TRBV7-2 and TRBJ2-1; D possibly corresponds to TRBD2 (7 bases). Germline values: CDR1 SGHTA, CDR2 FQGNSA. V lost 4 bases and J lost 0, with 16 bases in between. The CDR3 spans 17 residues. CDR3 protein: CASSSGRGGSSYNEQFF. As DNA, the CDR3 is TGTGCCAGCAGCTCGGGACGCGGGGGCAGCTCCTACAATGAGCAGTTCTTC.

This clone was seen many times. This chain uses TRBV6-2 or TRBV6-3 with TRBJ2-7, with a weak D call TRBD1 (6 bases). The CDR3 contains 13 residues. The V gene lost 11 bases and the J gene lost 3 bases, with 17 bases spanning the gap. The germline CDR1 and CDR2 sequences are MNHEY and SVGEGT. CDR3 protein: CAVGAGNLYEQYF. The CDR3 DNA reads TGTGCCGTGGGGGCAGGGAACCTCTACGAGCAGTACTTC.

The chain is built from TRBV3-1 and TRBJ2-1; D gene ambiguous. CDR3 length: 13 residues. Trimming took 8 bases from V and 2 from J, leaving 10 bases between them. The V gene's germline CDR1 is LGHDT and CDR2 YNNKEL (reference sequence). CDR3: CASLGGTYNEQFF. CDR3 bases: TGTGCCAGCTTGGGCGGAACCTACAATGAGCAGTTCTTC.

V gene TRBV4-1 combines with J gene TRBJ2-5, with TRBD2 matching 8 bases. The CDR3 has 16 residues. Unmatched junction bases numbered 7, after V lost 1 base and J lost 3 bases. Germline values: CDR1 MGHRA, CDR2 YSYEKL. CDR3 nucleotide sequence: TGCGCCAGCAGCCAAGCCTTCGGGAGGGACGAAGAGACCCAGTACTTC. It encodes CASSQAFGRDEETQYF.

This clone was counted many times. V usage is TRBV20-1 and J usage is TRBJ2-3; 10 bases are a match to TRBD1. Trimming removed 3 bases from V and 3 bases from J; junction bases left unmatched: 6. The CDR3 runs to 15 residues. The germline V gene has CDR1 DFQATT and CDR2 SNEGSKA (reference sequence). DNA for the CDR3: TGCAGTGCTAGCGGCGGGACAGGGGTTACAGATACGCAGTATTTT. Its protein product is CSASGGTGVTDTQYF.

The V call is TRBV11-2, the J call TRBJ2-2; no definite D call. The germline gives CDR1 SGHAT, CDR2 FQNNGV. With 2 bases removed from V and 5 bases from J, the gap between germline ends came to 15 bases. The CDR3 has 16 amino acids. The CDR3 protein is CASSLCEEIGTGELFF. The CDR3 region has the DNA TGTGCCAGCAGCTTATGTGAGGAAATCGGGACCGGGGAGCTGTTTTTT.

This clone was observed many times. The gene calls are TRBV6-2 or TRBV6-3 and TRBJ1-4; D gene uncertain. CDR3 length: 20 amino acids. V was cut by 4 bases and J by 0 bases, with 24 bases left in between. Germline values: CDR1 MNHEY, CDR2 SVGEGT. The CDR3 region is CASSSTPIDRETATNEKLFF. CDR3 sequence (DNA): TGTGCCAGCAGTTCCACACCTATCGACCGGGAGACTGCAACTAATGAAAAACTGTTTTTT.

In its sample, this clone was seen many times. The chain is built from TRBV15 and TRBJ1-1; possibly TRBD1 for D (6 bases). Germline V gene sequence: CDR1 LNHNV, CDR2 YYDKDF (reference sequence). Trimming pared 0 bases from V and 4 bases from J, leaving 12 bases between. The CDR3 is made up of 15 amino acids. Written as DNA, the CDR3 is TGTGCCACCAGCAGAGATCGTATCAGGGGCACTGAAGCTTTCTTT. Translated: CATSRDRIRGTEAFF. The variable domain in full, completed from reference TRBV15 and TRBJ1-1, reads DAMVIQNPRYQVTQFGKPVTLSCSQTLNHNVMYWYQQKSSQAPKLLFHYYDKDFNNEADTPDNFQSRRPNTSFCFLDIRSPGLGDTAMYLCATSRDRIRGTEAFFGQGTRLTVV.

Ten or more counts support this clone. The rearrangement uses TRBV28 and TRBJ1-1, with TRBD1 matching 10 bases. V dropped 4 bases and J dropped 6; count of bases not matched to a gene: 14. Germline lookup yields CDR1 MDHEN and CDR2 SYDVKM. CDR3 length: 17 residues. In DNA, the CDR3 is TGTGCCAGCAGTTCACGAGGGGGTGGGACAGGGGTCTCTGAAGCTTTCTTT. Its protein is CASSSRGGGTGVSEAFF.

The CDR3 coding sequence is TGCAGCGTTGAGACAGGTATGACTTCGGGAGGGCCCCCCTACGAGCAGTACTTC. Encoded protein: CSVETGMTSGGPPYEQYF. The chain uses TRBV29-1 and TRBJ2-7; 8 bases map to TRBD2. The CDR3 is 18 amino acids. V dropped 3 bases and J dropped 2; count of bases not matched to a gene: 18. The V gene's germline CDR1 is SQVTM and CDR2 ANQGSEA.

There are many counts of this clone. The chain joins TRBV6-2 or TRBV6-3 to TRBJ1-1; D uncertain. This CDR3 spans 14 amino acids. Deletions cut 6 bases from V and 2 bases from J, with 13 bases between. CDR1 and CDR2 from the germline V gene are MNHEY and SVGEGT. The CDR3 DNA reads as TGTGCCAGCAGCCCGGGTCAGGAAAACACTGAAGCTTTCTTT. Protein product: CASSPGQENTEAFF.

This clone occurred many times. Because it lacks the conserved phenylalanine or tryptophan at the end, this CDR3 is likely a read error. V is TRBV4-3 and J is TRBJ1-6, with D hard to call. The V gene's germline CDR1 is LGHNA and CDR2 YSLEER. V gave up 0 bases and J gave up 9 bases, with 21 bases separating them. The length of the CDR3 is 18 residues. The CDR3 region is CASSQEIAHGGYPSPLHS. CDR3 DNA sequence: TGCGCCAGCAGCCAAGAAATCGCCCACGGAGGTTACCCTTCACCCCTCCACTCT.

This clone showed up many times. V gene TRBV6-2 or TRBV6-3 combines with J gene TRBJ2-7, with a possible D match to TRBD1 (6 bases). The CDR3 spans 14 residues. Germline V gives CDR1 MNHEY, CDR2 SVGEGT. V lost 6 bases, J lost 4 bases, and 16 bases lay in between. CDR3 in DNA: TGTGCCAGCAGCTTGGGGGCGGAACCATACGAGCAGTACTTC. Encoded protein: CASSLGAEPYEQYF.

This clone has at least ten counts. V and J are TRBV5-1 and TRBJ2-3; 13 bases agree with TRBD2. Germline V CDR1 and CDR2: SGHRS, YFSETQ. The CDR3 contains 17 residues. J gave up 6 bases and V 4 bases, and 11 bases lay outside the gene matches. The CDR3 DNA reads TGCGCCAGCAGCAACCGTGGACTAGCGGGAGTTCAGGATACGCAGTATTTT. Protein: CASSNRGLAGVQDTQYF.

This clone was picked up many times. J is TRBJ2-2 and V is TRBV19; 11 bases map to TRBD2. After removal of 4 bases from V and 7 bases from J, the junction contained 8 bases not matched to a gene. CDR3 length: 16 amino acids. CDR1 and CDR2 from the germline V gene are LNHDA and SQIVND (reference sequence). CDR3 sequence: CASSRLAGGPVGELFF. The CDR3 DNA sequence: TGTGCCAGTAGTAGGTTAGCGGGAGGGCCTGTCGGGGAGCTGTTTTTT.

This clone has at least ten counts. The chain's CDR3 is CASRQGANTEAFF. CDR3 coding DNA: TGTGCCAGCAGACAGGGGGCGAACACTGAAGCTTTCTTT. The chain has TRBV6-1 and TRBJ1-1; TRBD1 matches 9 bases. The germline CDR1 and CDR2 sequences are MNHNS and SASEGT. The J segment lost 1 base and the V segment lost 6 bases, leaving 0 bases of the junction unmatched. This CDR3 region has 13 residues.

V gene TRBV7-3 combines with J gene TRBJ1-1; D might be TRBD1 (6 bases). Per germline, CDR1 SGHTA and CDR2 FQGTGA. This CDR3 has 15 amino acids. Trimming stripped 5 bases from V and 1 base from J, with 14 bases between. CDR3 in DNA: TGTGCCAGCAGCATAGACGGACAGCCGAACACTGAAGCTTTCTTT. This codes for CASSIDGQPNTEAFF.

The sample holds a few counts of this clone. This chain links TRBV6-2 or TRBV6-3 with TRBJ2-7; 13 bases fit TRBD2. The CDR3 extends over 15 amino acids. The trim removed 2 bases at V and 5 bases at J, leaving 3 bases unmatched. Per the germline V gene, CDR1 is MNHEY and CDR2 is SVGEGT. The CDR3 region has the DNA TGTGCCAGCAGTTACAGGACTAGCGGGAGCGACGAGCAGTACTTC. Protein sequence: CASSYRTSGSDEQYF.

By share of the sample, this clone is medium-sized. The V and J genes are TRBV6-1 and TRBJ2-6; D is uncertain. CDR3 length: 15 residues. Per the germline V gene, CDR1 is MNHNS and CDR2 is SASEGT. V gave up 6 bases and J gave up 2 bases, with 11 bases separating them. CDR3 sequence reads: CASRLGIAGANVLTF. CDR3 DNA sequence: TGTGCCAGCAGGTTGGGAATTGCTGGGGCCAACGTCCTGACTTTC.